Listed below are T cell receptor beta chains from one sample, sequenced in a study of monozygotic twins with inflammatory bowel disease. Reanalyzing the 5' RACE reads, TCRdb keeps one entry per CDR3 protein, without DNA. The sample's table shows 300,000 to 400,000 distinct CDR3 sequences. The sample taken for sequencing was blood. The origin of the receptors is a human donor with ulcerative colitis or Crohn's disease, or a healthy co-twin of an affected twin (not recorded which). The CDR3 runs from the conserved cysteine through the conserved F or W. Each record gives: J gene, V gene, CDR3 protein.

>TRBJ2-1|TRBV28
CASSPVGGGHNEQFF
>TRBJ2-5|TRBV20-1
CSARNGRISQETQYF
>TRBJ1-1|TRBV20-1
CSALRGPGTEAFF
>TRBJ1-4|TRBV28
CASSLDGLSYEKLFF
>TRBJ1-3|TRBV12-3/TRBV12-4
CASSLETRNTIYF
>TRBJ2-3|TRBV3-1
CASSLHDRGGLADTQYF
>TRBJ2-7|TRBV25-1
CASSELSSYEQYF
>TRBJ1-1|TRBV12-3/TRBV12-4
CASSRKNRGVAFF
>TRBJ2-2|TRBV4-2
CASSQGSTVPGIALFF
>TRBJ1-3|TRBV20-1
CSASIPGTAFSGNTIYF
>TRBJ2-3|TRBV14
CASSQAGGPTDTQYF
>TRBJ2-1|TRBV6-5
CASSYSGQAYNEQFF
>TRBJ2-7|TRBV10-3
CAIRAGTAYEQYF
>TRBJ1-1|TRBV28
CASSFSHSVSTEAFF
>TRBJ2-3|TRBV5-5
CASRKGQSTDTQYF
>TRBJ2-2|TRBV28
CATLPVNTGELFF
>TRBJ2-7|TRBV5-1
CASSFPNVGEQYF